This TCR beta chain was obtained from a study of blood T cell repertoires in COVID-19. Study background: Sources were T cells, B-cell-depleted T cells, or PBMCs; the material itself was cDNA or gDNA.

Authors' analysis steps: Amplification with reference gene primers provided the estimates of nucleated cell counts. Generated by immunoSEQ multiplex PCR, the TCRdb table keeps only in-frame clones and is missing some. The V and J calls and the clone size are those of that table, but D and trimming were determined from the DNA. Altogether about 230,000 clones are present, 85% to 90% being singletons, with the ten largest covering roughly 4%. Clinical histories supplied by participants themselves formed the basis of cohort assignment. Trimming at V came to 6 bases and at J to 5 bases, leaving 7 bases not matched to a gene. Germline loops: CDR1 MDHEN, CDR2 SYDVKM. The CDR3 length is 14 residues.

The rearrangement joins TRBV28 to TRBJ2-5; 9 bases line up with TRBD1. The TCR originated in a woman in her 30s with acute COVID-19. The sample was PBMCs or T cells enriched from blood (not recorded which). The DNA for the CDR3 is TGTGCCAGCAGCTGGGGACAGGGTCGCGAGACCCAGTACTTC. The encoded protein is CASSWGQGRETQYF. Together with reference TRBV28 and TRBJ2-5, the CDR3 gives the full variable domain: DVKVTQSSRYLVKRTGEKVFLECVQDMDHENMFWYRQDPGLGLRLIYFSYDVKMKEKGDIPEGYSVSREKKERFSLILESASTNQTSMYLCASSWGQGRETQYFGPGTRLLVL.